The count of the clone carrying this T cell receptor (beta chain) is one. No antigen is known for it. This record belongs to a study of OX40 agonist ivuxolimab in advanced cancers. Background on the study: A history of anti-PD-1, anti-PD-L1 or anti-CTLA-4 therapy was acceptable, and 40% to 45% had some.

Measured with immunoSEQ multiplex PCR; TCRdb has only the in-frame clones, and not every one. Among about 120,000 clones listed, approximately 92% were seen once. Findings of the study overall: People who partly responded at 0.1-3.0 mg/kg had some of the least clonal expansion seen.

Between the trimmed V and J ends, which lost 0 bases and 5 bases, there was a span of 10 bases. Germline lookup yields CDR1 SGHRS and CDR2 YFSETQ. The CDR3 has 14 residues. The chain couples TRBV5-1 to TRBJ2-3; a possible D gene is TRBD2 (5 bases). Here the sequenced sample was CD4+ or CD8+ T cells sorted from blood, taken in a trial of the OX40 agonist ivuxolimab. The origin of this receptor is an adult with an advanced solid tumor such as melanoma, head and neck, liver or kidney cancer. As DNA, the CDR3 is TGCGCCAGCAGCTTGGGGAGGTTTGGAGATACGCAGTATTTT. It encodes CASSLGRFGDTQYF.